This entry describes one T cell receptor beta chain. Trimming at V came to 7 bases and at J to 7 bases, leaving 5 bases not matched to a gene. The germline gives CDR1 SQVTM, CDR2 ANQGSEA. The CDR3 covers 13 residues. The data were obtained in a study of control samples from healthy donors and cancer patients. Sequencing used immunoSEQ multiplex PCR; TCRdb keeps in-frame clones, though not all of them. The data contain 90,000 to 150,000 clones, around 88% of them singletons. The rearrangement uses TRBV29-1 and TRBJ1-4, with 11 nucleotides matching TRBD1. Sequenced input: blood. The sequence came from a man aged 40-49 years in good health. The CDR3 protein is CSGGQGAGEKLFF. The CDR3 region has the DNA TGCAGCGGCGGACAGGGGGCGGGTGAAAAACTGTTTTTT.